These T cell receptor beta chains were read from a single sample in a study of T cells in Graves' hyperthyroidism and ophthalmopathy. TCRdb reprocessed the multiplex PCR reads via MiXCR and lists one record per CDR3 protein. The sample shows roughly 350,000 distinct CDR3 sequences, roughly an eighth of them seen only once. The specimen was blood. Receptors originate from a middle-aged woman with Graves' ophthalmopathy. The CDR3 runs from the conserved cysteine through the conserved F or W. The D gene is left open where the match is weak. Some rows have no size entry. The others give once, few or many, or a class for an expanded clone.

v_gene: TRBV28
j_gene: TRBJ2-1
d_gene: NA
abundance: many
CDR3aa: CASSALDSSSYNEQFF
CDR3nt: TGTGCCAGCAGCGCCCTAGACTCGAGCTCCTACAATGAGCAGTTCTTC

v_gene: TRBV19
j_gene: TRBJ1-5
d_gene: NA
abundance: many
CDR3aa: CASETGTPAVGNQPQHF
CDR3nt: TGTGCCAGTGAGACCGGGACTCCGGCGGTGGGCAATCAGCCCCAGCATTTT

v_gene: TRBV5-5
j_gene: TRBJ2-3
d_gene: NA
abundance: NA
CDR3aa: CASSLRQGSPDTQYF
CDR3nt: TGTGCCAGCAGCTTACGGCAGGGGTCGCCTGATACGCAGTATTTT

v_gene: TRBV15
j_gene: TRBJ1-1
d_gene: NA
abundance: once
CDR3aa: CATSWGPGRVDTEAFF
CDR3nt: TGTGCCACCAGCTGGGGTCCAGGAAGGGTGGACACTGAAGCTTTCTTT

v_gene: TRBV2
j_gene: TRBJ1-5
d_gene: NA
abundance: many
CDR3aa: CASSVDSSRSPNSNQPQHF
CDR3nt: TGTGCCAGCAGCGTCGACAGCTCGAGATCCCCGAATAGCAATCAGCCCCAGCATTTT

v_gene: TRBV2
j_gene: TRBJ2-1
d_gene: TRBD2
abundance: many
CDR3aa: CASSDPTSGSFNEQFF
CDR3nt: TGTGCCAGCAGTGACCCGACTAGCGGGAGCTTCAATGAGCAGTTCTTC

v_gene: TRBV7-3
j_gene: TRBJ1-3
d_gene: NA
abundance: many
CDR3aa: CASSPEAGNTIYF
CDR3nt: TGTGCCAGCAGCCCCGAGGCAGGAAACACCATATATTTT

v_gene: TRBV12-3/TRBV12-4
j_gene: TRBJ2-3
d_gene: NA
abundance: many
CDR3aa: CASSRAGRRDTQYF
CDR3nt: TGTGCCAGCAGCCGGGCGGGCCGTAGGGATACGCAGTATTTT

v_gene: TRBV24-1
j_gene: TRBJ2-5
d_gene: NA
abundance: few
CDR3aa: CATSDPDGQETQYF
CDR3nt: TGTGCCACCAGTGATCCGGACGGGCAAGAGACCCAGTACTTC

v_gene: TRBV7-9
j_gene: TRBJ2-6
d_gene: NA
abundance: NA
CDR3aa: CASSGKGGQIFPGANVLTF
CDR3nt: TGTGCCAGCAGCGGAAAGGGGGGACAGATCTTCCCTGGGGCCAACGTCCTGACTTTC